Below, 24 T cell receptor beta chains from the same sample are listed, as sequenced in a study of cytomegalovirus exposure and HLA in healthy donors. Repertoires were generated with immunoSEQ multiplex PCR, while TCRdb's copy carries only in-frame clones and drops some. The table shows 55,000 to 85,000 clones, with approximately 94% occurring only once. Sequenced sample: PBMCs. The receptors shown here come from a woman aged 18-29 years in good health and CMV-seronegative.

The V and J genes are TRBV19 and TRBJ2-1, with 11 positions matching TRBD2. CDR1 LNHDA and CDR2 SQIVND come from the germline V gene (reference sequence). CDR3 size: 12 residues. CDR3 in amino acids: CAIAGGINEQFF. The CDR3, as DNA: TGTGCAATAGCGGGAGGGATTAATGAGCAGTTCTTC. Based on the CDR3 plus reference TRBV19 and TRBJ2-1, the full variable domain is DGGITQSPKYLFRKEGQNVTLSCEQNLNHDAMYWYRQDPGQGLRLIYYSQIVNDFQKGDIAEGYSVSREKKESFPLTVTSAQKNPTAFYLCAIAGGINEQFFGPGTRLTVL.

The V and J genes are TRBV19 and TRBJ2-5; unclear D gene. The germline CDR1 and CDR2 sequences are LNHDA and SQIVND (reference sequence). Trimming removed 0 bases from V and 5 bases from J, with 7 bases in between. There are 13 residues in the CDR3. The CDR3 coding sequence is TGTGCCAGTAGTATAGATCAGTGGGAGACCCAGTACTTC. It yields the protein CASSIDQWETQYF.

The chain employs TRBV19 and TRBJ2-1; TRBD2 agrees at 11 bases. Germline CDR1 LNHDA, CDR2 SQIVND (reference sequence). Losses at the gene ends were 5 bases for V and 6 bases for J; bases not matched to a gene: 6. The CDR3 extends over 15 amino acids. The CDR3: CASSLAGGPGNEQFF. For the CDR3, the DNA is TGTGCCAGTAGTTTAGCGGGAGGGCCAGGCAATGAGCAGTTCTTC.

The genes are TRBV6-1 and TRBJ2-3; 9 bases map to TRBD2. CDR3 length equals 15 residues. The germline V gene has CDR1 MNHNS and CDR2 SASEGT. Trimming took 2 bases from V and 6 from J; bases not matched to a gene: 6. The chain's CDR3 is CASSESAGGPDTQYF. Written as DNA, the CDR3 is TGTGCCAGCAGTGAATCAGCGGGAGGTCCTGATACGCAGTATTTT.

Concerning this clone itself: One junction end does not reproduce the germline sequence, and a read error may be involved. The chain has TRBV2 and TRBJ1-5; 7 nucleotides match TRBD1. Germline V gene data show CDR1 as SNHLY and CDR2 as FYNNEI. The CDR3 spans 15 residues. In DNA, the CDR3 is TGTGCCAGCAGGGAAGGGGGACAGCCAAATCAGCCCCAGCATTTT. As protein: CASREGGQPNQPQHF.

The gene calls are TRBV5-1 and TRBJ1-1; D is possibly TRBD1 (6 bases). The germline gives CDR1 SGHRS, CDR2 YFSETQ. The V end lost 0 bases, the J end lost 0 bases, and 12 bases lay between the germline ends. The CDR3 totals 16 residues. Here the CDR3 DNA reads TGCGCCAGCAGCTTGGGACAGGTGTTCATGAACACTGAAGCTTTCTTT. Translating it yields CASSLGQVFMNTEAFF.

The V call is TRBV7-9, the J call TRBJ2-2; 11 bases fit TRBD1. The CDR3 length is 19 residues. Per germline, CDR1 SEHNR and CDR2 FQNEAQ (reference sequence). V lost 2 bases and J lost 0; bases outside the gene matches: 8. The CDR3 sequence is CASSLRGPGQGANTGELFF. CDR3 coding DNA: TGTGCCAGCAGCTTAAGGGGCCCGGGACAGGGGGCGAACACCGGGGAGCTGTTTTTT.

V usage is TRBV11-2 and J usage is TRBJ2-5; possibly TRBD1 for D (6 bases). Germline V gene sequence: CDR1 SGHAT, CDR2 FQNNGV. The CDR3 contains 14 residues. The V end was cut by 4 bases, the J end by 1 base, with 10 bases between. The CDR3 DNA follows: TGTGCCAGCAGCTCTTACAGGGCCCAAGAGACCCAGTACTTC. Translating it yields CASSSYRAQETQYF.

This rearrangement joins TRBV5-4 to TRBJ1-1, with D unclear. V was pared by 0 bases and J by 7 bases, with 7 bases between. This CDR3 has 12 amino acids. Germline-derived CDR1 and CDR2 are SGHNT and YYREEE (reference sequence). This CDR3 reads CASSLETLEAFF. The CDR3 coding sequence is TGTGCCAGCAGCTTGGAGACACTTGAAGCTTTCTTT.

V is TRBV30 and J is TRBJ2-3, with D possibly being TRBD1 (5 bases). This CDR3 has 14 amino acids. Looked up from germline, CDR1 is GTSNPN and CDR2 is SVGIG (reference sequence). V lost 1 base, J lost 2 bases, and 10 bases lay in between. The CDR3 sequence: CAWSEAGNTDTQYF. CDR3 nucleotide sequence: TGTGCCTGGAGTGAGGCAGGGAACACAGATACGCAGTATTTT.

Here the CDR3 reads CASSYTGGEQFF. CDR3 coding DNA: TGTGCCAGCAGTTACACGGGAGGTGAGCAGTTCTTC. J is TRBJ2-1 and V is TRBV6-6; 7 positions agree with TRBD2. There are 12 residues in the CDR3. The junction had 1 base not matched to a gene; V was cut back by 2 bases and J by 9 bases. Germline assignment: CDR1 MNHNY and CDR2 SVGAGI (reference sequence).

The genes are TRBV5-4 and TRBJ1-5, with D perhaps TRBD1 (6 bases). Germline assignment: CDR1 SGHNT and CDR2 YYREEE (reference sequence). The CDR3 sequence is 16 residues long. V lost 4 bases to trimming and J lost 0 bases, with 14 bases between them. The DNA for the CDR3 is TGTGCCAGCAGCCCTACAGGGAAATATAGCAATCAGCCCCAGCATTTT. Its protein product is CASSPTGKYSNQPQHF.

The chain combines TRBV2 with TRBJ1-2; unclear D gene. Trimming removed 6 bases from V and 0 bases from J, with 11 bases in between. Germline V lookup: CDR1 SNHLY, CDR2 FYNNEI. The CDR3 is made up of 14 amino acids. CDR3 bases: TGTGCCAGCAGAGAAACAGATACTAACTATGGCTACACCTTC. This encodes CASRETDTNYGYTF.

This clone was seen a few times. The V gene is TRBV28, the J gene TRBJ1-1; no firm D call. The CDR3 is 12 residues long. Looked up from germline, CDR1 is MDHEN and CDR2 is SYDVKM. V was clipped by 5 bases and J by 3 bases, with 7 bases between them. CDR3 sequence reads: CASSEQDTEAFF. CDR3 bases: TGTGCCAGCAGTGAGCAGGACACTGAAGCTTTCTTT.

The chain combines TRBV27 with TRBJ2-2; TRBD2 is a possible D gene (6 bases). Germline V gene data show CDR1 as MNHEY and CDR2 as SMNVEV (reference sequence). The CDR3 spans 14 residues. Trimming stripped 5 bases from V and 4 bases from J, with 11 bases between. The CDR3 DNA reads as TGTGCCAGCAGTGTGGGGGGTGTCACCGGGGAGCTGTTTTTT. Its translation: CASSVGGVTGELFF.

The chain combines TRBV6-4 with TRBJ2-1, with TRBD2 identical over 11 bases. The V gene's germline CDR1 is MRHNA and CDR2 SNTAGT. The J segment lost 4 bases and the V segment lost 0 bases, leaving 2 bases of the junction unmatched. The CDR3 runs 16 residues. This CDR3 reads CASSDSASGGYNEQFF. DNA for the CDR3: TGTGCCAGCAGTGACTCGGCTAGCGGGGGGTACAATGAGCAGTTCTTC.

This chain connects TRBV27 to TRBJ2-1; TRBD2 agrees at 7 bases. Trimming cost V 6 bases and J 10 bases; bases outside gene matches: 9. CDR1 is MNHEY, CDR2 SMNVEV, per germline (reference sequence). The CDR3 is 13 residues long. CDR3 coding DNA: TGTGCCAGCAGCCTAGGACCCGGGGGGGAGCAGTTCTTC. It codes for CASSLGPGGEQFF.

The V and J genes are TRBV21-1 and TRBJ2-5; the table's D gene call, TRBD1, was not cross checked with the DNA. TRBV21-1 is a listed pseudogene. CDR3 length: 14 residues. The CDR3 sequence: CASSKGQGQETQYF. The CDR3, as DNA: TGTGCCAGCAGCAAGGGACAGGGACAAGAGACCCAGTACTTC.

The V and J genes are TRBV10-2 and TRBJ2-1; D gene unclear. V shed 8 bases and J shed 3 bases, with 5 bases lying between them. CDR3 length: 11 residues. Per the germline V gene, CDR1 is WSHSY and CDR2 is SAAADI. The chain's CDR3 is CASLLYNEQFF. CDR3 nucleotides: TGCGCCAGCCTTCTCTACAATGAGCAGTTCTTC.

The V gene is TRBV11-1, the J gene TRBJ2-3, with TRBD2 matching 8 bases. J was trimmed by 0 bases and V by 2 bases; bases with no gene match: 10. The V gene's germline CDR1 is SGHAT and CDR2 FQDESV (reference sequence). The CDR3 loop spans 18 amino acids. DNA of the CDR3: TGTGCCAGCAGCTTATTTAGCGGGGCGGGCACTAGCACAGATACGCAGTATTTT. Its protein is CASSLFSGAGTSTDTQYF.

This clone was found a few times. The chain combines TRBV6-1 with TRBJ2-2; no clear D gene. The CDR3 totals 14 residues. V was pared by 6 bases and J by 3 bases, with 11 bases between. Germline loops: CDR1 MNHNS, CDR2 SASEGT. The CDR3 DNA reads as TGTGCCAGCAGCCCTTTGGGCGACACCGGGGAGCTGTTTTTT. It is translated as CASSPLGDTGELFF.

The chain employs TRBV7-6 and TRBJ2-7, with D possibly matching TRBD2 (7 bases). Germline assignment: CDR1 SGHVS and CDR2 FNYEAQ. The CDR3 is 16 residues long. Trimming removed 2 bases from V and 1 base from J, with 15 bases in between. The CDR3 loop is CASSLRPGEGSYEQYF. CDR3 in DNA: TGTGCCAGCAGCTTAAGGCCAGGGGAGGGGTCCTACGAGCAGTACTTC.

The V gene is TRBV28, the J gene TRBJ2-7; 10 nucleotides align to TRBD1. The CDR3 totals 16 residues. Germline CDR1 is MDHEN and CDR2 is SYDVKM. The ends lost 5 bases at V and 3 bases at J; junction bases unmatched: 10. The DNA for the CDR3 is TGTGCCAGCAGTCTGGGGGTGGGGACAGGGGACTACGAGCAGTACTTC. It encodes CASSLGVGTGDYEQYF. Supplemented by reference TRBV28 and TRBJ2-7, the full variable domain reads DVKVTQSSRYLVKRTGEKVFLECVQDMDHENMFWYRQDPGLGLRLIYFSYDVKMKEKGDIPEGYSVSREKKERFSLILESASTNQTSMYLCASSLGVGTGDYEQYFGPGTRLTVT.

The J gene is TRBJ1-2, the V gene TRBV16; perhaps TRBD1 as D (5 bases). Trimming pared 0 bases from V and 5 bases from J, leaving 19 bases between. The CDR3 loop spans 17 amino acids. The germline V gene encodes CDR1 KGHSY and CDR2 FQNENV. The CDR3 sequence: CASSQSMGPSQGYGYTF. Here the CDR3 DNA reads TGTGCCAGCAGCCAATCCATGGGGCCCTCCCAGGGTTATGGCTACACCTTC.